Here is one T cell receptor (beta chain) with its context. Its antigen remains unidentified. Genomic DNA served as template for TCR beta VDJ and CDR3 profiling. TCRdb analysed the reads with MiXCR anew, one entry per CDR3 protein. The sample records 150,000 to 200,000 distinct CDR3 sequences, roughly half being singletons. This sample is drawn from a study of CD8+CD57+ T cells in acquired aplastic anemia. Study context: Yields of DNA that came from sorted CD4+ and CD8+ cells averaged about 3.5 ug. Study observations and caveats: Patients showed no significant difference from controls in CD8+ Simpson's diversity. In common between the patients and the controls were twenty-nine CD8+ CDR3 sequences.

Patients who underwent sequencing had shown CD8+CD57+ cell expansion by flow cytometry. Patients had undergone no therapy by the time their blood was sampled. After removal of 5 bases from V and 7 bases from J, the junction contained 13 bases not matched to a gene. CDR1 is SGHVS and CDR2 is FNYEAQ in the germline V gene. The CDR3 loop spans 15 amino acids. This receptor was obtained from a human donor with aplastic anemia. The source material was sorted CD4+, CD8+, or CD8+CD57+ T cells (not recorded which) from PBMCs. The genes are TRBV7-6 and TRBJ2-7, with 8 bases matching TRBD1. As DNA, the CDR3 is TGTGCCAGCAGCCTAGGACAGGGCCTAGGGCGGGAGCAGTACTTC. Translated, it gives CASSLGQGLGREQYF.